This T cell receptor (beta chain) was recorded in a study of T cells in Graves' hyperthyroidism and ophthalmopathy. This clonotype was recorded at least ten times. Amplification targeted TCR beta CDR3 regions from RNA transcripts. The HTBI primer set was used in a first-round RT-PCR of the TCR CDR3. In TCRdb, the multiplex PCR reads were re-called with MiXCR into one record per CDR3 protein. The sample lists over 700,000 distinct CDR3 sequences; under 20% were seen once. Germline CDR1 is MNHNS and CDR2 is SASEGT. After removal of 6 bases from V and 7 bases from J, the junction contained 12 bases not matched to a gene. CDR3 size: 15 residues. Diagnosis of hyperthyroidism was new in patients aged 18 to 65, and its duration was under 2 months. Diagnoses rested on clinical symptoms, serum thyroxine and TRAb, thyroid ultrasound and orbital computed tomography. Blood was sampled at initial diagnosis of hyperthyroidism, prior to onset of any ophthalmopathy symptoms.

The receptor comes from a woman between 45 and 65 years old with Graves' hyperthyroidism that later progressed to Graves' ophthalmopathy. The chain carries TRBV6-1 and TRBJ1-2, with 9 nucleotides matching TRBD1. Sample: blood. CDR3 DNA: TGTGCCAGCAGGCTAACGGGACAGGGAGTATCTGGCTACACCTTC. Residues: CASRLTGQGVSGYTF.